Listed below are T cell receptor beta chains from one sample, sequenced in a study of identifying expanded T cells in peripheral blood. TCRdb's copy holds only in-frame clones and misses some; the assay was immunoSEQ multiplex PCR. This table holds about 100,000 clones, about 87% found once. Specimen: blood. The source of these receptors is a person aged 18 to 75 in good health. The CDR3 runs from the conserved cysteine through the conserved F or W.

v_gene	CDR3aa
TRBV7-9	CASSLAIRNTEAFF
TRBV21-1	CASSTRQGPLTYEQYF
TRBV6-1	CASSAGTGVKYEQYF
TRBV5-1	CASSSSDLTVYGYTF
TRBV20-1	CSANRYNEQFF
TRBV6-6	CASKFGTVDTEAFF
TRBV29-1	CSVDINLNTEAFF
TRBV6-4	CASSPTKEHHTGELFF
TRBV6-5	CASSYPRETGTYEQYF
TRBV18	CASSLGTGGIYGYTF
TRBV20-1	CSGRGQGGYTF
TRBV12-5	CASGLRDPSTTDTQYF
TRBV27	CASSLAGDTEAFF
TRBV7-3	CASSFDPTYEQYF
TRBV29-1	CSVEDTGGMNTEAFF
TRBV7-9	CASSFPPSGGGYEQFF
TRBV9	CASSVERGAGGNTIYF
TRBV25-1	CATNPGGNYTF
TRBV7-3	CASSQGQGSGQPQHF
TRBV18	CASSTKGQGNQPQHF
TRBV30	CAWSVLAGGGNEQFF
TRBV7-9	CASSQGGDQPQHF
TRBV7-3	CASSSLTDTEAFF
TRBV7-9	CASSPTPGPHYNEQFF
TRBV6-5	CASRRGQGAYEQYF
TRBV7-3	CASSLTAGGRTGELFF
TRBV4-3	CASSQVAGVGEQFF
TRBV5-5	CASSQQANTEAFF
TRBV9	CASASNGGNTIYF
TRBV11-2	CASSFSGRVTGNTIYF
TRBV6-5	CASSWTGNTEAFF
TRBV6-5	CATCLESNTEAFF
TRBV11-2	CASSTRDSRDSYNEQFF
TRBV5-1	CASSYGQGDAEAFF
TRBV19	CASSTRSYNEQFF
TRBV9	CASSVGFPRTDTQYF
TRBV18	CASSPATGGGNQPQHF
TRBV10-3	CAIRAQTASTDTQYF
TRBV9	CASSVQAGWGYTF
TRBV5-5	CASSVGLGRAIGGYTF
TRBV6-9	CASSYRPRKTANTGELFF
TRBV6-5	CASSLTGSDTEAFF
TRBV5-1	CASSPLSGDSNTGELFF
TRBV5-4	CASRLGPNTEAFF
TRBV9	CASSPGRAGQPQHF
TRBV2	CASSELGKGGEPQHF
TRBV2	CASRAEGEQYF
TRBV29-1	CSVERRGAYGYTF
TRBV6-5	CASSFRTGQGYEQYF
TRBV6-1	CASSVNRGETQYF
TRBV6-5	CASRNTGQSGNTIYF
TRBV15	CATSRDLGEFYGYTF
TRBV5-1	CASSPGQGEETQYF